Presented here are 25 T cell receptor beta chains from one specimen sequenced in a study of blood T cell repertoires in COVID-19. Only in-frame clones appear in the TCRdb table, and some are missing; sequencing was by immunoSEQ multiplex PCR. The table records 150,000 to 200,000 clones, 89% of them present only once. Sequencing was done on a sample of PBMCs or T cells enriched from blood (not recorded which). The receptors were sampled from a woman under 30 who had recovered from COVID-19.

The chain is built from TRBV6-5 and TRBJ1-4; no definite D call. The CDR3 is 15 amino acids. V lost 5 bases to trimming and J lost 2 bases, with 12 bases between them. Germline CDR1 is MNHEY and CDR2 is SVGAGI. The CDR3 is CASSREGRTNEKLFF. CDR3 in DNA: TGTGCCAGCAGTCGCGAGGGTCGGACTAATGAAAAACTGTTTTTT.

The chain combines TRBV21-1 with TRBJ2-5; the table's TRBD2 call for D was not verified on the DNA. TRBV21-1 has pseudogene status. This CDR3 has 16 residues. CDR3 region: CASSKEPAVLQETQYF. The CDR3 nucleotides are TGTGCCAGCAGCAAAGAACCGGCGGTCCTCCAAGAGACCCAGTACTTC.

The J gene is TRBJ2-5, the V gene TRBV7-2; the D is unclear. Trimming removed 5 bases from V and 7 bases from J, with 8 bases in between. The CDR3 is 11 amino acids. Per germline, CDR1 SGHTA and CDR2 FQGNSA. The CDR3 DNA is TGTGCCAGCAGCCTTCTGTGGACCCAGTACTTC. Translating gives CASSLLWTQYF.

This chain uses TRBV7-3 with TRBJ1-3; possible D gene TRBD1, 6 bases. CDR1 and CDR2 from the germline V gene are SGHTA and FQGTGA. The CDR3 loop spans 14 amino acids. The V end was cut by 5 bases, the J end by 8 bases, with 16 bases between. CDR3 bases: TGTGCCAGCAGCCTAGGGACATATGGGTACACCATATATTTT. Its translation is CASSLGTYGYTIYF. Using reference TRBV7-3 and TRBJ1-3 for the parts outside the CDR3, the full variable domain is GAGVSQTPSNKVTEKGKYVELRCDPISGHTALYWYRQSLGQGPEFLIYFQGTGAADDSGLPNDRFFAVRPEGSVSTLKIQRTERGDSAVYLCASSLGTYGYTIYFGEGSWLTVV.

In this sample, this clone turned up a few times. The V gene is TRBV7-9, the J gene TRBJ2-6, with a possible D match to TRBD2 (6 bases). Trimming shortened V by 6 bases and J by 3 bases, and 18 bases separated the two germline ends. Germline CDR1 reads SEHNR; CDR2 reads FQNEAQ (reference sequence). The CDR3 extends over 17 amino acids. CDR3 in DNA: TGTGCCAGCAGGCGGGGCCAGGGAGGTAGTGGGGCCAACGTCCTGACTTTC. Translated, it gives CASRRGQGGSGANVLTF.

V and J are TRBV20-1 and TRBJ1-2; D unresolved. V was trimmed by 3 bases and J by 3 bases, leaving 17 bases between them. The CDR3 spans 15 residues. Germline V gene lookup returns CDR1 DFQATT and CDR2 SNEGSKA (reference sequence). DNA for the CDR3: TGCAGTGCTAGTCAACGATTGGCTGTCGACTATGGCTACACCTTC. This codes for CSASQRLAVDYGYTF.

The chain carries TRBV24-1 and TRBJ2-3; TRBD1 matches at 8 bases. The V and J ends lost 6 bases and 5 bases, in that order; junction bases with no gene match: 6. CDR1 is KGHDR, CDR2 SFDVKD, per germline. The CDR3 sequence is 14 residues long. For the CDR3, the DNA is TGTGCCACCAGTCCGGGACAGGTCGGAGATACGCAGTATTTT. Protein product: CATSPGQVGDTQYF.

This sequence joins TRBV6-1 and TRBJ2-1; D perhaps matches TRBD1 (5 bases). The ends were cut back, 3 bases at V and 2 bases at J, with 11 bases in the middle. Germline loops: CDR1 MNHNS, CDR2 SASEGT. CDR3 length: 15 amino acids. The DNA for the CDR3 is TGTGCCAGCAGTGAGGTAGGGGTCACCTACAATGAGCAGTTCTTC. Translated, it gives CASSEVGVTYNEQFF.

V and J are TRBV9 and TRBJ1-5; no definite D call. The CDR3 totals 15 residues. Trimming cost V 3 bases and J 2 bases, with 12 bases left between them. CDR1 SGDLS and CDR2 YYNGEE come from the germline V gene. The CDR3 is CASSASWGGNQPQHF. CDR3 in DNA: TGTGCCAGCAGCGCCTCGTGGGGAGGCAATCAGCCCCAGCATTTT.

The chain has TRBV12-3 or TRBV12-4 and TRBJ2-7; possibly TRBD1 for D (6 bases). This CDR3 comprises 13 residues. V lost 5 bases to trimming and J lost 4 bases, with 12 bases between them. The CDR3 sequence is CASSVIQGYEQYF. The CDR3 DNA follows: TGTGCCAGCAGTGTGATACAGGGTTACGAGCAGTACTTC.

The chain combines TRBV29-1 with TRBJ2-1, with a tentative D call TRBD2 (6 bases). The length of the CDR3 is 13 residues. V lost 7 bases, J lost 10 bases, and 20 bases lay in between. Per the germline V gene, CDR1 is SQVTM and CDR2 is ANQGSEA. The CDR3 is CSAAGSPSREQFF. CDR3 DNA: TGCAGCGCGGCGGGGTCCCCCTCGAGGGAGCAGTTCTTC.

With respect to this clone: This CDR3 is also generated by other DNA sequences in the sample. The rearrangement links TRBV28 to TRBJ1-4; no firm D call. Trimming stripped 3 bases from V and 4 bases from J, with 9 bases between. Germline V gene sequence: CDR1 MDHEN, CDR2 SYDVKM. The CDR3 runs to 14 residues. CDR3 residues: CASSFGGFNEKLFF. The CDR3 nucleotides are TGTGCCAGCAGTTTTGGCGGATTTAATGAAAAACTGTTTTTT. Using reference TRBV28 and TRBJ1-4 for the parts outside the CDR3, the full variable domain is DVKVTQSSRYLVKRTGEKVFLECVQDMDHENMFWYRQDPGLGLRLIYFSYDVKMKEKGDIPEGYSVSREKKERFSLILESASTNQTSMYLCASSFGGFNEKLFFGSGTQLSVL.

The chain couples TRBV20-1 to TRBJ1-6; TRBD1 matches 8 bases. CDR1 DFQATT and CDR2 SNEGSKA come from the germline V gene (reference sequence). The CDR3 loop spans 14 amino acids. V gave up 3 bases and J gave up 8 bases; unmatched junction bases: 6. CDR3 amino acids: CSASADRGYSPLHF. DNA for the CDR3: TGCAGTGCTAGTGCCGACAGGGGATATTCACCCCTCCACTTT.

V and J are TRBV2 and TRBJ2-7; 13 bases agree with TRBD2. The CDR3 is 16 residues long. Trimming took 6 bases from V and 1 from J; bases not matched to a gene: 6. Per germline, CDR1 SNHLY and CDR2 FYNNEI. The CDR3: CASRTRTSGGSYEQYF. As DNA, the CDR3 is TGTGCCAGCAGGACCCGGACTAGCGGGGGTTCCTACGAGCAGTACTTC.

The chain uses TRBV7-2 and TRBJ1-5, with D perhaps matching TRBD1 (5 bases). The germline V gene encodes CDR1 SGHTA and CDR2 FQGNSA. The CDR3 spans 15 residues. Trimming stripped 6 bases from V and 2 bases from J, with 14 bases between. The CDR3, as DNA: TGTGCCAGCAGGGCATTGGGGGGTGGCAATCAGCCCCAGCATTTT. Translation gives CASRALGGGNQPQHF.

The chain uses TRBV2 and TRBJ2-3; 13 bases map to TRBD2. This CDR3 comprises 15 residues. CDR1 is SNHLY, CDR2 FYNNEI, per germline. Trimming took 4 bases from V and 6 from J; bases not matched to a gene: 4. CDR3 residues: CASSAELAGGDTQYF. In DNA, the CDR3 is TGTGCCAGCAGTGCTGAACTAGCGGGGGGGGATACGCAGTATTTT.

The V call is TRBV19, the J call TRBJ1-5; D gene uncertain. CDR1 is LNHDA, CDR2 SQIVND, per germline (reference sequence). Deletions cut 7 bases from V and 7 bases from J, with 20 bases between. The CDR3 is made up of 15 amino acids. CDR3: CASKIPGQVGQPQHF. The CDR3 nucleotides are TGTGCCAGTAAAATACCAGGCCAGGTCGGACAGCCCCAGCATTTT. The full variable domain, with the rest looked up from reference TRBV19 and TRBJ1-5, is DGGITQSPKYLFRKEGQNVTLSCEQNLNHDAMYWYRQDPGQGLRLIYYSQIVNDFQKGDIAEGYSVSREKKESFPLTVTSAQKNPTAFYLCASKIPGQVGQPQHFGDGTRLSIL.

The chain uses TRBV10-3 and TRBJ2-3, with D possibly TRBD2 on 5 matching bases. Trimming stripped 4 bases from V and 1 base from J, with 9 bases between. This CDR3 has 14 amino acids. Germline assignment: CDR1 ENHRY and CDR2 SYGVKD. CDR3 sequence reads: CAISATAGTDTQYF. Written as DNA, the CDR3 is TGTGCCATCAGTGCCACAGCGGGCACAGATACGCAGTATTTT.

The chain couples TRBV7-2 to TRBJ2-7, with D tentatively TRBD1 (7 bases). The CDR3 consists of 16 residues. CDR1 SGHTA and CDR2 FQGNSA come from the germline V gene. The V end was cut by 3 bases, the J end by 3 bases, with 18 bases between. The CDR3 DNA reads as TGTGCCAGCAGCTTTTTAACTAGCAGGGGGGTCTACGAGCAGTACTTC. This translates into CASSFLTSRGVYEQYF.

The chain recombines TRBV19 with TRBJ1-2, with D perhaps matching TRBD1 (5 bases). This CDR3 contains 16 residues. Trimming stripped 5 bases from V and 5 bases from J, with 21 bases between. Germline CDR1 and CDR2: LNHDA and SQIVND (reference sequence). The CDR3 loop is CASSGGVGGFRYGYTF. In DNA form, the CDR3 reads TGTGCCAGTAGTGGTGGAGTCGGGGGGTTTCGATATGGCTACACCTTC. Looking up the rest from reference TRBV19 and TRBJ1-2 gives the full variable domain: DGGITQSPKYLFRKEGQNVTLSCEQNLNHDAMYWYRQDPGQGLRLIYYSQIVNDFQKGDIAEGYSVSREKKESFPLTVTSAQKNPTAFYLCASSGGVGGFRYGYTFGSGTRLTVV.

The chain recombines TRBV7-2 with TRBJ2-1; D may be TRBD2 (5 bases). Germline V CDR1 and CDR2: SGHTA, FQGNSA. V shed 3 bases and J shed 4 bases, with 19 bases lying between them. CDR3 length: 17 residues. In DNA, the CDR3 is TGTGCCAGCAGCTTGTCCCCCACGGCCGGACTGTACAATGAGCAGTTCTTC. Translation: CASSLSPTAGLYNEQFF.

J is TRBJ1-1 and V is TRBV19; a weak D match, TRBD1 (6 bases). The CDR3 has 15 residues. CDR1 and CDR2 (germline): LNHDA, SQIVND (reference sequence). Trimming shortened V by 5 bases and J by 0 bases, and 13 bases separated the two germline ends. The CDR3 sequence is CASSPQGRMNTEAFF. In DNA, the CDR3 is TGTGCCAGTAGTCCACAGGGACGCATGAACACTGAAGCTTTCTTT.

V usage is TRBV13 and J usage is TRBJ1-1; weak D call: TRBD1 (6 bases). Trimming took off 6 bases at V and 0 bases at J, with 17 bases between the two ends. CDR3 size: 16 residues. Germline CDR1 and CDR2: PRHDT and FYEKMQ (reference sequence). This CDR3 is CASSRTGTPMNTEAFF. The CDR3 DNA reads as TGTGCCAGCAGTCGAACCGGGACACCAATGAACACTGAAGCTTTCTTT.

The rearrangement links TRBV3-1 (or the pseudogene TRBV3-2) to TRBJ2-5, with a tentative D call TRBD2 (6 bases). From germline, CDR1 is LGHDT and CDR2 YNNKEL (reference sequence). The V end lost 3 bases, the J end lost 7 bases, and 18 bases lay between the germline ends. This CDR3 has 15 residues. The CDR3 spells CASSQETRLPVTQYF. CDR3 nucleotide sequence: TGTGCCAGCAGCCAGGAGACTAGGCTTCCTGTGACCCAGTACTTC.

This clone occurred once. The chain carries TRBV7-2 and TRBJ1-2; D not certain. Germline CDR1 and CDR2: SGHTA and FQGNSA. The V gene lost 6 bases and the J gene lost 3 bases, with 5 bases spanning the gap. The CDR3 runs 11 residues. This CDR3 reads CASREYYGYTF. In DNA form, the CDR3 reads TGTGCCAGCAGGGAGTACTATGGCTACACCTTC.